This TCR beta chain was obtained from a study of T cells after posttransplantation cyclophosphamide (dated by TCRdb to the mid-2010s). About the full investigation: The study tracked T cell repertoire reconstitution by TRB sequencing after myeloablative bone marrow transplantation using posttransplantation cyclophosphamide as GVHD prophylaxis. Blood from every one of the 30 or so PTCy patients who had 1-year posttransplant specimens underwent TRB sequencing. Antigen receptor sequencing was done on samples from about 34 PTCy-treated patients and from some 15 related bone marrow donors of those patients. Up to roughly 3 additional blood samples from 2 to 5.2 years after transplant were also TRB-sequenced in 3 patients, as was pretransplant blood from several patients. Because TRA and TRB clonality correlated tightly in 9 samples, later TCR analyses were limited to TRB. Public TRB sequences were queried against a database of over 3,000 sequences associated with responses to pathogens, tumor antigens, self-antigens and alloantigens.

A note on this clone: This clone's antigen is unknown. Nothing much larger sits one base from this clone, and base qualities are not available.

TRB sequencing used genomic DNA with the immunoSEQ assay at survey resolution or the hsTCRB kit. On the authors' methods: The immunoSEQ software handled initial read processing, and the LymphoSeq R package was used for repertoire analyses. Clonality was computed as 1 minus normalized Shannon entropy, and a Gini coefficient was also calculated for each TRB dataset. Phenotypes of unsorted samples were inferred by mapping TRB sequences from sorted subsets of the recipient or donor onto unsorted samples of the same recipient. TCRdb obtained this table from immuneACCESS and retained in-frame rearrangements with V and J assigned. These tables miss some clones; where compared with another copy, unresolved V genes account for less than half of the shortfall, and the remainder is unexplained. For V, J and clone size, that table is used; D and trimming come from the DNA. This sample gives fewer than 8,500 clones in total; roughly 79% of them show up just once. The top ten constitute around 26% of the sample.

According to the study, the label for this sample's treatment or condition signals: high-dose cyclophosphamide on days +3 and +4 as single-agent GVHD prophylaxis. Patients in the PTCy group got busulfan and fludarabine conditioning, a marrow graft from a related or unrelated donor, and cyclophosphamide on days +3 and +4. PTCy-treated patients came from a prospective multi-institutional clinical trial. Peripheral blood and bone marrow mononuclear cells were isolated by Ficoll-Hypaque density centrifugation and cryopreserved. CD4+ and CD8+ T cells, including naive and memory subsets, were sorted by FACS on a FACSAria II. The germline V gene (reference sequence) gives CDR1 as GTSNPN and CDR2 as SVGIG. V ends up 4 bases short and J 5 bases short, with an unmatched junction base count of 8. Including the terminal cysteine and phenylalanine, the CDR3 comprises 14 residues. The read is trimmed to its CDR3 DNA, 42 bases read in frame from base 1.

Results and caveats for the whole study, not just this receptor: At 1-2 months, donor-recipient similarity was low but rose over the first year, and the later blood repertoires were often dominated by donor CD8+ memory clones. Across 45 or so patients, TRB clonality was highly associated with recipient CMV seropositivity and CMV reactivation, and PTCy diversity was similar to diversity in CNI/methotrexate controls. The TRB repertoires of T cells infiltrating skin or GI tract showed only limited overlap with the TRB repertoires of T cells in blood.

Rearrangement joined TRBV30 to TRBJ2-5; 9 central nucleotides agree with TRBD1. This clonotype was obtained from a female patient in her fifties or sixties who received an allogeneic stem cell transplant from a related donor, was CMV-positive, and had no GVHD. Post transplant, some T cells may arise from the graft donor. This material consisted of CD8+ T cells sorted from PBMCs, taken approximately 1,500 days after allogeneic stem cell transplant with posttransplant cyclophosphamide. This receptor carries the CDR3 CAWTSTGQGETQYF. The sequenced DNA is TGTGCCTGGACCTCCACGGGACAGGGTGAGACCCAGTACTTC.